This T cell receptor beta chain originates from a study of cytomegalovirus exposure and HLA in healthy donors. Study conclusions and caveats: Earlier findings revealed that most TCR beta V segments proved productive either about 90% or about 30% of the time.

About this clone: The antigen remains undetermined.

V was cut by 0 bases and J by 7 bases, with 23 bases left in between. CDR3 length: 18 amino acids. CDR1 SGHDT and CDR2 YYEEEE come from the germline V gene. Primers for the PCR totalled 60 Vbeta and 13 Jbeta. The assay was immunoSEQ multiplex PCR, and TCRdb's table has in-frame clones only and misses some. There are fewer than 150,000 clones in the sample; roughly 75% occur only once, and about 2.2% lies in the top ten. This cohort consisted of healthy bone marrow donors. This chain joins TRBV5-6 and TRBJ2-4; maybe TRBD1 (6 bases). Sample: PBMCs. This sequence was found in a man younger than 45 in good health and CMV-seronegative. The CDR3 region has the DNA TGTGCCAGCAGCTTGGGCCCCCCATCAGGGGTCGGGAAGAACATTCAGTACTTC. This sequence encodes CASSLGPPSGVGKNIQYF.